This T cell receptor (beta chain) emerged from a study of CD8+ T cells in alopecia areata. Notes on the study in general: Lesional scalp, especially alopecia totalis/universalis, showed higher clonality than normal scalp.

This CDR3 has 17 amino acids. V shed 5 bases and J 5 bases; nucleotides not matched to a gene: 12. CDR1 is MDHEN, CDR2 SYDVKM, per germline. Notes on this clone: The antigen remains unidentified.

RNA extraction and reverse transcription yielded cDNA as sequencing template. The data were produced by immunoSEQ multiplex PCR, yet TCRdb's version contains in-frame clones alone and is incomplete. The sample lists 140,000 to 150,000 clones; approximately 49% were seen once. This material consisted of CD4+ T cells sorted from blood, taken at week 0. The rearrangement joins TRBV28 to TRBJ2-2; 9 bases match TRBD2. The TCR was taken from a human donor with alopecia areata. CDR3 DNA: TGTGCCAGCAGTCCTTCCCCTCGAGCGGGAGGAACCGGGGAGCTGTTTTTT. Translating it yields CASSPSPRAGGTGELFF.